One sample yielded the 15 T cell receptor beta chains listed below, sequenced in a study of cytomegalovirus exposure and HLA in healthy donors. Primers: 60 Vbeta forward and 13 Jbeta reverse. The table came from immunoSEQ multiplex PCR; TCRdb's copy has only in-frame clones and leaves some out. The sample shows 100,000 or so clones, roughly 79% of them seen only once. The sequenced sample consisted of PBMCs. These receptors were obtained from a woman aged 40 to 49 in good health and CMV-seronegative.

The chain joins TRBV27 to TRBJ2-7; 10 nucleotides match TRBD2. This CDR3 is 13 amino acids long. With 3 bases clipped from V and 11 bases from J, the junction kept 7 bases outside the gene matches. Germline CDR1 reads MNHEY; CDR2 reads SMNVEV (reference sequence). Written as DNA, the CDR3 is TGTGCCAGCAGTTTTGGAAGCGGGAGGGCCGAGTACTTC. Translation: CASSFGSGRAEYF.

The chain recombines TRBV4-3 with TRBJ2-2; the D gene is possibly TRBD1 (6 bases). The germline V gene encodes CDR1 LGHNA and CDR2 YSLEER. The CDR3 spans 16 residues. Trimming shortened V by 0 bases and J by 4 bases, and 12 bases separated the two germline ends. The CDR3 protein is CASSQDQGIITGELFF. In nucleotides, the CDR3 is TGCGCCAGCAGCCAAGACCAGGGGATTATCACCGGGGAGCTGTTTTTT.

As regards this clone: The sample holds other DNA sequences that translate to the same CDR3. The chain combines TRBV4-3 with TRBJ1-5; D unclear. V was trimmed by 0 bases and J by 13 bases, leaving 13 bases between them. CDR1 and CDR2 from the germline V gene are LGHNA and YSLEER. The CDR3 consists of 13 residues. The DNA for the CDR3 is TGCGCCAGCAGCCAAGATAAAGGGAGGCCTCAGCATTTT. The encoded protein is CASSQDKGRPQHF.

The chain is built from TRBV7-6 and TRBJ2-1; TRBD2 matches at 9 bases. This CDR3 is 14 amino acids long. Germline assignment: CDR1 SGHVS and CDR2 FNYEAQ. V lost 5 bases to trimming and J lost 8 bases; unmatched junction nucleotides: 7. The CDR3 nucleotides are TGTGCCAGCAGCGATAGCGGGGGTTCGGATGAGCAGTTCTTC. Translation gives CASSDSGGSDEQFF.

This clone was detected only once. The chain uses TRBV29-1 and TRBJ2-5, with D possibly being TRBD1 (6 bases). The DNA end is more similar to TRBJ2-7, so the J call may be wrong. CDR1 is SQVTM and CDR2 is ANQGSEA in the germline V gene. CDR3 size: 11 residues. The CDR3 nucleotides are TGCAGCGTTGTACAGGGCTACGAGCAGTACTTC. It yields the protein CSVVQGYEQYF.

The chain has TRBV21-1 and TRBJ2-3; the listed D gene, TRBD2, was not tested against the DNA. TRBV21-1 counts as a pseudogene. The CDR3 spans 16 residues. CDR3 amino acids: CASSKVRRGSTDTQYF. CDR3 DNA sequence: TGTGCCAGCAGCAAAGTACGCAGAGGATCCACAGATACGCAGTATTTT.

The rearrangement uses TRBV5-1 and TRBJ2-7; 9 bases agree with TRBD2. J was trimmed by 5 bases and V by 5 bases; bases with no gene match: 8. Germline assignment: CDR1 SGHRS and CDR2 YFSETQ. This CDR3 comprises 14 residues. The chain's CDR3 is CASSDRGGAHEQYF. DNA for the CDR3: TGCGCCAGCAGTGATCGCGGGGGGGCCCACGAGCAGTACTTC.

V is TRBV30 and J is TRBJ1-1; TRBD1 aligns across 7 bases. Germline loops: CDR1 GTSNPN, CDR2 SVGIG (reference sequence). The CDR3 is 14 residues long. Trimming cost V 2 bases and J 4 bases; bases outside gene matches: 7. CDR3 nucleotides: TGTGCCTGGAGTACGGGGCAGGGGGGCACTGAAGCTTTCTTT. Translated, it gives CAWSTGQGGTEAFF. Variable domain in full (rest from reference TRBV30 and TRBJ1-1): SQTIHQWPATLVQPVGSPLSLECTVEGTSNPNLYWYRQAAGRGLQLLFYSVGIGQISSEVPQNLSASRPQDRQFILSSKKLLLSDSGFYLCAWSTGQGGTEAFFGQGTRLTVV.

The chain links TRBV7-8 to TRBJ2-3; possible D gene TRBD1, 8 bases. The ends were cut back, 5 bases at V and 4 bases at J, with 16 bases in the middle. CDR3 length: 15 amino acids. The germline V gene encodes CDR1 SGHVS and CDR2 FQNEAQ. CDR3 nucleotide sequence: TGTGCCAGCAGCCGAACTACAGGGGGGGCAGATACGCAGTATTTT. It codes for CASSRTTGGADTQYF.

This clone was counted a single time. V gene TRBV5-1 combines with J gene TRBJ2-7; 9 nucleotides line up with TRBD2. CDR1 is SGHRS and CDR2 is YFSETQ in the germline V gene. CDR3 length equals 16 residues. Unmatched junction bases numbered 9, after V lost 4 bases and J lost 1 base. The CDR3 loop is CASSPVGAGGSYEQYF. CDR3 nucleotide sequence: TGCGCCAGCAGCCCGGTCGGTGCGGGAGGGTCCTACGAGCAGTACTTC.

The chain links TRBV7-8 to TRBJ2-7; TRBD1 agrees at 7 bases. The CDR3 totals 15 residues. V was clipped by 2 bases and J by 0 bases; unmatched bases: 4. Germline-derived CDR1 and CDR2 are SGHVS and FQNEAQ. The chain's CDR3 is CASSLRDSNSYEQYF. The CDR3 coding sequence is TGTGCCAGCAGCTTAAGGGACAGCAACTCCTACGAGCAGTACTTC.

The CDR3 nucleotides are TGTGCCAGCCAGATAAGCGGGAGGGCCAAAAACATTCAGTACTTC. This encodes CASQISGRAKNIQYF. This rearrangement joins TRBV2 to TRBJ2-4; the match to TRBD2 covers 9 bases. Per germline, CDR1 SNHLY and CDR2 FYNNEI. The V and J ends lost 8 bases and 1 base, in that order; junction bases with no gene match: 6. The CDR3 length is 15 residues.

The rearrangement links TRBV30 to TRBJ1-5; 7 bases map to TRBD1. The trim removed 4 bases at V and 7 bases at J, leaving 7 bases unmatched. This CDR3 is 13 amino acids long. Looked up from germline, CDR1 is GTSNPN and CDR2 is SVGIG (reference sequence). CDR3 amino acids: CAWTRQGGQPQHF. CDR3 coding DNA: TGTGCCTGGACTAGACAGGGTGGGCAGCCCCAGCATTTT.

The CDR3 here is CASSYERGSYNEQFF. Written as DNA, the CDR3 is TGTGCCAGCAGTTACGAGCGGGGCTCCTACAATGAGCAGTTCTTC. The V and J genes are TRBV6-6 and TRBJ2-1, with 7 bases matching TRBD2. CDR1 MNHNY and CDR2 SVGAGI come from the germline V gene (reference sequence). The CDR3 contains 15 residues. V trimming: 2 bases; J trimming: 0 bases; junction bases outside the gene matches: 1.

The chain's CDR3 is CASSTDGTSVTYEQYF. In DNA, the CDR3 is TGTGCCAGCAGCACAGACGGGACTAGCGTCACCTACGAGCAGTACTTC. The genes are TRBV5-5 and TRBJ2-7; 10 nucleotides match TRBD2. From germline, CDR1 is SGHKS and CDR2 YYEKEE (reference sequence). Trimming removed 4 bases from V and 2 bases from J; junction bases left unmatched: 9. The CDR3 is 16 residues long.